A selection of T cell receptor beta chains follows, all from one sample in a study of CD8+ T cells in alopecia areata. The method was immunoSEQ multiplex PCR; TCRdb's version includes in-frame clones alone and lacks a portion of them. The table lists about 5,900 clones, more than 55% of them singletons. The sequences come from skin, collected at week 34, from a patient treated with tofacitinib. Receptors originate from a human donor with alopecia areata. CDR3s include the opening cysteine and the closing phenylalanine or tryptophan. The order of the fields is J gene, D gene, V gene, clone size, CDR3 protein, CDR3 DNA. D genes are given only for firm matches. A clone size is listed for some rows: how often the clone was seen (once, few, many), or a class if it is expanded.

J gene: TRBJ2-3; D gene: TRBD2; V gene: TRBV18; clone size: large; CDR3 protein: CASSPPSGGLNTQYF; CDR3 DNA: TGTGCCAGCTCACCACCTTCCGGGGGGTTAAATACGCAGTATTTT
J gene: TRBJ2-3; D gene: TRBD2; V gene: TRBV2; clone size: few; CDR3 protein: CASSPRLAGDFTDTQYF; CDR3 DNA: TGTGCCAGCAGCCCCAGACTAGCGGGGGACTTCACAGATACGCAGTATTTT
J gene: TRBJ2-3; D gene: TRBD2; V gene: TRBV29-1; clone size: NA; CDR3 protein: CSLKAGEAYTQYF; CDR3 DNA: TGCAGCCTTAAGGCGGGGGAGGCTTATACGCAGTATTTT
J gene: TRBJ2-3; D gene: TRBD2; V gene: TRBV12-5; clone size: NA; CDR3 protein: CASGLRVGIGTSGTDTQYF; CDR3 DNA: TGTGCTAGTGGTTTGAGGGTCGGTATTGGGACTAGCGGCACAGATACGCAGTATTTT
J gene: TRBJ2-6; D gene: TRBD2; V gene: TRBV14; clone size: NA; CDR3 protein: CASSGGSGRTGANVLTF; CDR3 DNA: TGTGCCAGCAGCGGGGGTAGCGGGAGAACTGGGGCCAACGTCCTGACTTTC
J gene: TRBJ2-7; D gene: TRBD1; V gene: TRBV11-2; clone size: NA; CDR3 protein: CASSWTGVSYEQYF; CDR3 DNA: TGTGCCAGCAGCTGGACAGGGGTCAGCTACGAGCAGTACTTC
J gene: TRBJ2-2; D gene: NA; V gene: TRBV9; clone size: large; CDR3 protein: CASSAPLGNTGELFF; CDR3 DNA: TGTGCCAGCAGCGCTCCCCTGGGGAACACCGGGGAGCTGTTTTTT
J gene: TRBJ2-1; D gene: TRBD2; V gene: TRBV7-9; clone size: large; CDR3 protein: CASSDTSGSSYNEQFF; CDR3 DNA: TGTGCCAGCAGCGATACTAGCGGGAGTTCCTACAATGAGCAGTTCTTC
J gene: TRBJ1-1; D gene: TRBD1; V gene: TRBV29-1; clone size: few; CDR3 protein: CSPQGDTEAFF; CDR3 DNA: TGCAGCCCCCAGGGGGACACTGAAGCTTTCTTT
J gene: TRBJ1-5; D gene: NA; V gene: TRBV6-6; clone size: few; CDR3 protein: CASRVPDQPQHF; CDR3 DNA: TGTGCCAGCAGGGTCCCCGATCAGCCCCAGCATTTT
J gene: TRBJ2-1; D gene: TRBD1; V gene: TRBV13; clone size: medium-sized; CDR3 protein: CASSLRGPYNEQFF; CDR3 DNA: TGTGCCAGCAGCTTAAGGGGGCCTTACAATGAGCAGTTCTTC
J gene: TRBJ2-7; D gene: TRBD1; V gene: TRBV19; clone size: NA; CDR3 protein: CASSQPGTGTYEQYF; CDR3 DNA: TGTGCCAGTAGTCAACCCGGGACAGGGACCTACGAGCAGTACTTC
J gene: TRBJ2-1; D gene: NA; V gene: TRBV4-1; clone size: NA; CDR3 protein: CASSQSTGNSLYNEQFF; CDR3 DNA: TGCGCCAGCAGCCAATCAACAGGGAACTCCCTCTACAATGAGCAGTTCTTC
J gene: TRBJ2-2; D gene: TRBD2; V gene: TRBV18; clone size: NA; CDR3 protein: CASSPPTGGANTGELFF; CDR3 DNA: TGTGCCAGCTCACCACCGACCGGGGGGGCGAACACCGGGGAGCTGTTTTTT
J gene: TRBJ1-5; D gene: NA; V gene: TRBV10-2; clone size: NA; CDR3 protein: CASSESDLGQPQHF; CDR3 DNA: TGCGCCAGCAGTGAGTCGGATCTCGGGCAGCCCCAGCATTTT
J gene: TRBJ1-5; D gene: NA; V gene: TRBV18; clone size: few; CDR3 protein: CASSRGGTGSGVQPQHF; CDR3 DNA: TGTGCCAGCTCACGAGGAGGAACAGGAAGCGGTGTTCAGCCCCAGCATTTT
J gene: TRBJ1-1; D gene: NA; V gene: TRBV6-6; clone size: NA; CDR3 protein: CASNIRGFAPNTEAFF; CDR3 DNA: TGTGCCAGCAACATACGGGGTTTTGCACCGAACACTGAAGCTTTCTTT
J gene: TRBJ2-7; D gene: NA; V gene: TRBV5-7; clone size: NA; CDR3 protein: CASSLGLTYEQYF; CDR3 DNA: TGTGCCAGCAGCTTGGGGCTGACCTACGAGCAGTACTTC
J gene: TRBJ2-3; D gene: TRBD1; V gene: TRBV29-1; clone size: NA; CDR3 protein: CSALDRGRTDTQYF; CDR3 DNA: TGCAGCGCCCTGGACAGGGGGCGCACAGATACGCAGTATTTT
J gene: TRBJ2-7; D gene: NA; V gene: TRBV27; clone size: NA; CDR3 protein: CASSLWRPGALHEQYF; CDR3 DNA: TGTGCCAGCAGTTTATGGCGCCCCGGGGCCCTACACGAGCAGTACTTC
J gene: TRBJ2-6; D gene: NA; V gene: TRBV29-1; clone size: few; CDR3 protein: CSVESSGANVLTF; CDR3 DNA: TGCAGCGTCGAGAGCTCTGGGGCCAACGTCCTGACTTTC
J gene: TRBJ2-1; D gene: TRBD2; V gene: TRBV6-5; clone size: NA; CDR3 protein: CASSYFGREGRNEQFF; CDR3 DNA: TGTGCCAGCAGTTACTTCGGGCGGGAGGGCCGCAATGAGCAGTTCTTC
J gene: TRBJ2-7; D gene: NA; V gene: TRBV27; clone size: few; CDR3 protein: CASSSYRTHEQYF; CDR3 DNA: TGTGCCAGCAGTTCATATAGGACACACGAGCAGTACTTC
J gene: TRBJ2-7; D gene: TRBD1; V gene: TRBV7-9; clone size: NA; CDR3 protein: CASSDRGPYEQYF; CDR3 DNA: TGTGCCAGCAGCGACAGGGGGCCATACGAGCAGTACTTC
J gene: TRBJ2-7; D gene: NA; V gene: TRBV19; clone size: NA; CDR3 protein: CASQAGVGEQYF; CDR3 DNA: TGTGCCAGTCAGGCAGGGGTCGGCGAGCAGTACTTC
J gene: TRBJ1-1; D gene: NA; V gene: TRBV29-1; clone size: NA; CDR3 protein: CSVASGLNTEAFF; CDR3 DNA: TGCAGCGTCGCGTCCGGACTGAACACTGAAGCTTTCTTT
J gene: TRBJ1-2; D gene: NA; V gene: TRBV6-6; clone size: few; CDR3 protein: CASTTQGFRGYTF; CDR3 DNA: TGTGCCAGCACCACTCAGGGATTTCGTGGCTACACCTTC
J gene: TRBJ1-1; D gene: NA; V gene: TRBV12-5; clone size: NA; CDR3 protein: CASTQDMNTEAFF; CDR3 DNA: TGTGCTAGTACCCAGGACATGAACACTGAAGCTTTCTTT
J gene: TRBJ1-5; D gene: TRBD1; V gene: TRBV30; clone size: NA; CDR3 protein: CAWSVTGGGGSQHF; CDR3 DNA: TGTGCCTGGAGCGTTACAGGGGGCGGAGGGTCCCAGCATTTT
J gene: TRBJ1-2; D gene: TRBD1; V gene: TRBV6-9; clone size: NA; CDR3 protein: CASSTGQGGGYTF; CDR3 DNA: TGTGCCAGCAGTACCGGACAGGGAGGCGGCTACACCTTC
J gene: TRBJ1-3; D gene: NA; V gene: TRBV12-5; clone size: NA; CDR3 protein: CASGLRPPGTAYDLPGNTIYF; CDR3 DNA: TGTGCTAGTGGTTTGCGCCCCCCAGGGACTGCCTATGATTTGCCTGGAAACACCATATATTTT
J gene: TRBJ1-2; D gene: NA; V gene: TRBV7-9; clone size: NA; CDR3 protein: CASSRASPQQGPWTF; CDR3 DNA: TGTGCCAGCAGCCGAGCTAGTCCCCAACAGGGTCCGTGGACCTTC
J gene: TRBJ2-1; D gene: NA; V gene: TRBV29-1; clone size: few; CDR3 protein: CSVLSLGSYNEQFF; CDR3 DNA: TGCAGCGTTCTGAGTCTAGGCTCCTACAATGAGCAGTTCTTC
J gene: TRBJ2-6; D gene: NA; V gene: TRBV28; clone size: NA; CDR3 protein: CASRDSSSGANVLTF; CDR3 DNA: TGTGCCAGCAGAGACTCGAGCTCTGGGGCCAACGTCCTGACTTTC
J gene: TRBJ1-4; D gene: NA; V gene: TRBV7-9; clone size: NA; CDR3 protein: CASSFGQAIFGGKLFF; CDR3 DNA: TGTGCCAGCAGCTTCGGGCAGGCCATTTTTGGCGGAAAACTGTTTTTT
J gene: TRBJ1-2; D gene: NA; V gene: TRBV5-4; clone size: few; CDR3 protein: CASRLERGTANYGYTF; CDR3 DNA: TGTGCCAGCAGGCTGGAGAGGGGCACAGCTAACTATGGCTACACCTTC
J gene: TRBJ2-5; D gene: NA; V gene: TRBV5-1; clone size: NA; CDR3 protein: CASSYHSGQETQYF; CDR3 DNA: TGCGCCAGCAGCTACCATTCGGGGCAAGAGACCCAGTACTTC
J gene: TRBJ2-3; D gene: NA; V gene: TRBV29-1; clone size: NA; CDR3 protein: CSAFGPNTDTQYF; CDR3 DNA: TGCAGCGCCTTCGGACCTAACACAGATACGCAGTATTTT
J gene: TRBJ1-1; D gene: TRBD1; V gene: TRBV18; clone size: NA; CDR3 protein: CASSPQGAIGEAFF; CDR3 DNA: TGTGCCAGCTCACCTCAGGGGGCTATCGGTGAAGCTTTCTTT
J gene: TRBJ1-1; D gene: NA; V gene: TRBV13; clone size: NA; CDR3 protein: CASSSGDLNTEAFF; CDR3 DNA: TGTGCCAGCAGCTCAGGGGACCTGAACACTGAAGCTTTCTTT
J gene: TRBJ2-2; D gene: TRBD1; V gene: TRBV2; clone size: few; CDR3 protein: CASNPGQVTPGELFF; CDR3 DNA: TGTGCCAGCAACCCGGGACAGGTGACCCCCGGGGAGCTGTTTTTT
J gene: TRBJ2-7; D gene: NA; V gene: TRBV5-6; clone size: NA; CDR3 protein: CASSEVGLSYEQYF; CDR3 DNA: TGTGCCAGCAGCGAGGTGGGCCTCTCCTACGAGCAGTACTTC
J gene: TRBJ1-1; D gene: NA; V gene: TRBV27; clone size: NA; CDR3 protein: CASSLRPTTEAFF; CDR3 DNA: TGTGCCAGCAGTTTACGCCCTACTACTGAAGCTTTCTTT
J gene: TRBJ2-6; D gene: NA; V gene: TRBV7-8; clone size: NA; CDR3 protein: CASSLQTRTGANVLTF; CDR3 DNA: TGTGCCAGCAGCTTACAAACGAGGACTGGGGCCAACGTCCTGACTTTC
J gene: TRBJ1-2; D gene: NA; V gene: TRBV7-8; clone size: NA; CDR3 protein: CASSSMTVYGYTF; CDR3 DNA: TGTGCCAGCAGCTCCATGACGGTCTATGGCTACACCTTC
J gene: TRBJ2-3; D gene: TRBD1; V gene: TRBV14; clone size: once; CDR3 protein: CASSQQGVFADTQYF; CDR3 DNA: TGTGCCAGCAGCCAACAGGGGGTTTTCGCAGATACGCAGTATTTT